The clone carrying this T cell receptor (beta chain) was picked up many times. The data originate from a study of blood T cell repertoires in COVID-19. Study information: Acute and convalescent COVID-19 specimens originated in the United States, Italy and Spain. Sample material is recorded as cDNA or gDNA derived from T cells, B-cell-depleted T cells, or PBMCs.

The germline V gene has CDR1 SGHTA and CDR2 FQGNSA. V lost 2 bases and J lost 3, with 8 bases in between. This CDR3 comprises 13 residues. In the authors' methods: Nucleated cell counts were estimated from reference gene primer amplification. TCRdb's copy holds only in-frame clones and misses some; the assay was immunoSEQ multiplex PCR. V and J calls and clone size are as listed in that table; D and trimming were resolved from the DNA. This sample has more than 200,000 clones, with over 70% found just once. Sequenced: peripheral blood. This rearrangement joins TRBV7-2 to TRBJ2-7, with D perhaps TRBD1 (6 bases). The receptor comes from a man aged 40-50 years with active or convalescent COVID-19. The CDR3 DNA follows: TGTGCCAGCAGCTTATGGGACAACTACGAGCAGTACTTC. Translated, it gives CASSLWDNYEQYF.